The rows below give T cell receptor beta chains drawn from one sample of a study of T cell responses to AZD1222 COVID-19 vaccine. Clones were read by immunoSEQ multiplex PCR, and TCRdb kept only the in-frame ones, dropping some. The sample yields approximately 100,000 clones, approximately 91% seen once. Sequenced here: peripheral blood, sampled on day 0 of AZD1222 vaccination. The receptor source for this set is an adult in good health. Both conserved end residues are part of each CDR3. D genes are given only for firm matches. A row's size may be missing; if present it is once, few, many or a size class.

d_call j_call v_call clone_size cdr3_aa cdr3_nt
- TRBJ1-6 TRBV7-2 - CASSTRGTINSPLHF TGTGCCAGCAGCACCCGGGGGACCATTAATTCACCCCTCCACTTT
- TRBJ1-1 TRBV9 - CASSVGGSTEAFF TGTGCCAGCAGCGTAGGGGGAAGCACTGAAGCTTTCTTT
TRBD1 TRBJ1-2 TRBV13 - CASSQGAGSYYGYTF TGTGCCAGCAGCCAGGGGGCGGGCAGTTACTATGGCTACACCTTC
- TRBJ1-2 TRBV4-3 - CASSQDPNSQYGYTF TGCGCCAGCAGCCAAGATCCGAACAGTCAGTATGGCTACACCTTC
- TRBJ1-5 TRBV18 - CASSPLDGNQPQHF TGTGCCAGCTCACCACTTGACGGGAATCAGCCCCAGCATTTT
TRBD2 TRBJ2-5 TRBV7-2 - CASSFMGLAGGSQETQYF TGTGCCAGCAGCTTTATGGGACTAGCGGGAGGAAGTCAAGAGACCCAGTACTTC
- TRBJ2-7 TRBV12-3/TRBV12-4 - CASSALIGYEQYF TGTGCCAGCAGCGCCCTCATTGGCTACGAGCAGTACTTC
- TRBJ1-6 TRBV3-1/TRBV3-2 once CASSQQGDSPLHF TGTGCCAGCAGCCAACAAGGGGATTCACCCCTCCACTTT
- TRBJ2-1 TRBV3-1/TRBV3-2 - CASSQGGPFPSHEQFF TGTGCCAGCAGCCAAGGGGGGCCATTTCCTTCCCATGAGCAGTTCTTC
- TRBJ2-1 TRBV12-3/TRBV12-4 - CASSFSRAEQFF TGTGCCAGCAGTTTCAGTAGGGCAGAGCAGTTCTTC
- TRBJ1-1 TRBV18 - CASSPGGGRSEAFF TGTGCCAGCTCACCAGGAGGGGGTCGGTCTGAAGCTTTCTTT
- TRBJ1-3 TRBV7-8 - CASSVTGSSGNTIYF TGTGCCAGCAGCGTTACAGGGAGCTCTGGAAACACCATATATTTT
TRBD1 TRBJ2-7 TRBV11-2 - CASSPTGTGGAYEQYF TGTGCCAGCAGCCCCACCGGGACAGGGGGGGCCTACGAGCAGTACTTC
TRBD1 TRBJ1-2 TRBV19 - CASSRDRGGYGYTF TGTGCCAGTAGTAGGGACAGGGGAGGCTATGGCTACACCTTC
TRBD1 TRBJ1-1 TRBV3-1/TRBV3-2 once CASSLGTGATEAFF TGTGCCAGCAGCCTCGGGACAGGGGCCACTGAAGCTTTCTTT
- TRBJ1-4 TRBV10-3 - CAINNRVGEKLFF TGTGCCATCAATAACAGGGTTGGGGAAAAACTGTTTTTT
TRBD2 TRBJ2-1 TRBV7-9 - CASSSLLAGGPGQFF TGTGCCAGCAGCTCGCTCCTAGCGGGAGGGCCGGGGCAGTTCTTC
TRBD1 TRBJ1-1 TRBV7-2 - CASSGQGPNEAFF TGTGCCAGCAGCGGACAGGGGCCTAATGAAGCTTTCTTT
- TRBJ1-1 TRBV6-5 - CASSPGSANTEAFF TGTGCCAGCAGTCCCGGGAGCGCAAACACTGAAGCTTTCTTT
- TRBJ1-6 TRBV9 - CASSVGPGSSYNSPLHF TGTGCCAGCAGCGTAGGGCCCGGGAGCTCCTATAATTCACCCCTCCACTTT
- TRBJ1-5 TRBV18 - CASSPPGGQPQHF TGTGCCAGCTCACCACCGGGTGGACAGCCCCAGCATTTT
- TRBJ2-2 TRBV7-2 - CASSLLGSNTGELFF TGTGCCAGCAGCTTACTTGGGTCGAACACCGGGGAGCTGTTTTTT
- TRBJ2-2 TRBV4-3 - CASSQRGAGTGELFF TGCGCCAGCAGCCAAAGAGGGGCGGGCACCGGGGAGCTGTTTTTT
TRBD1 TRBJ1-5 TRBV6-5 - CASSYSGTGGGQPQHF TGTGCCAGCAGTTACTCGGGGACAGGGGGTGGTCAGCCCCAGCATTTT
- TRBJ1-6 TRBV28 - CASSSDSGLVSSYNSPLHF TGTGCCAGCAGTTCCGACTCGGGACTCGTGAGCTCCTATAATTCACCCCTCCACTTT
- TRBJ2-5 TRBV10-3 - CAISDRGGETQYF TGTGCCATCAGTGATAGAGGAGGCGAGACCCAGTACTTC
- TRBJ1-2 TRBV29-1 - CSVEEDSYGYTF TGCAGCGTTGAAGAGGACAGCTATGGCTACACCTTC
TRBD1 TRBJ2-3 TRBV19 - CASSTPGTGKGYTQYF TGTGCCAGTAGTACCCCAGGGACAGGGAAGGGATATACGCAGTATTTT
- TRBJ1-3 TRBV5-4 - CASSFTGGNTIYF TGTGCCAGCAGCTTTACAGGAGGAAACACCATATATTTT
TRBD1 TRBJ2-7 TRBV7-2 - CASSYDRVHEQYF TGTGCCAGCAGCTACGACAGGGTCCACGAGCAGTACTTC
- TRBJ1-2 TRBV13 - CASSLEGYGYTF TGTGCCAGCAGCTTAGAGGGATATGGCTACACCTTC
TRBD1 TRBJ1-5 TRBV19 - CASSIVTGIGANQPQHF TGTGCCAGTAGTATAGTGACAGGGATTGGTGCCAATCAGCCCCAGCATTTT
- TRBJ1-1 TRBV14 - CASRLSGGNTEAFF TGTGCCAGCAGGCTCTCCGGGGGGAACACTGAAGCTTTCTTT
TRBD1 TRBJ1-1 TRBV2 - CASSQRTGPSTEAFF TGTGCCAGCAGCCAAAGGACAGGGCCGAGCACTGAAGCTTTCTTT
TRBD2 TRBJ2-7 TRBV11-2 - CASSLDGSGGNPYEQYF TGTGCCAGCAGCTTAGATGGTAGCGGGGGGAATCCCTACGAGCAGTACTTC
- TRBJ1-2 TRBV5-4 - CASSLPGGDGLGYTF TGTGCCAGCAGCTTGCCTGGGGGAGATGGTTTGGGCTACACCTTC
TRBD2 TRBJ2-3 TRBV10-3 - CAISGGGKVSSTDTQYF TGTGCCATCAGTGGCGGGGGGAAAGTATCTAGCACAGATACGCAGTATTTT
- TRBJ2-5 TRBV5-1 - CASSEQGGEETQYF TGCGCCAGCAGCGAACAGGGTGGAGAAGAGACCCAGTACTTC
TRBD1 TRBJ1-5 TRBV6-1 - CASSEVPGQLQPQHF TGTGCCAGCAGTGAAGTCCCGGGACAGCTTCAGCCCCAGCATTTT
- TRBJ1-1 TRBV6-6 medium-sized CASLKGSGNTEAFF TGTGCCAGCCTTAAGGGAAGCGGGAACACTGAAGCTTTCTTT
- TRBJ2-5 TRBV9 - CASSPRGGGETQYF TGTGCCAGCAGCCCGAGAGGGGGGGGAGAGACCCAGTACTTC